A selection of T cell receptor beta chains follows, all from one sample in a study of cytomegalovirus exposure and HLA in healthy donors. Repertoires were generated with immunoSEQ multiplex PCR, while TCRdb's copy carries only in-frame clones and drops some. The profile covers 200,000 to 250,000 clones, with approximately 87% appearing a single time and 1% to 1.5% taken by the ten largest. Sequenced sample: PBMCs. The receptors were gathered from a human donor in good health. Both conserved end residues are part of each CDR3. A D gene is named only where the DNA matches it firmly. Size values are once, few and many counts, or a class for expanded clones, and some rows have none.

CDR3nt: TGTGCCAGTAGTATCCGGGCTAGCGGGATCTCCTACAATGAGCAGTTCTTC
CDR3aa: CASSIRASGISYNEQFF
abundance: NA
d_gene: TRBD2
j_gene: TRBJ2-1
v_gene: TRBV19

CDR3nt: TGTGCCAGCTCGCGTAGCGCGGGGCACCCAACTGACAATGAGCAGTTCTTC
CDR3aa: CASSRSAGHPTDNEQFF
abundance: NA
d_gene: NA
j_gene: TRBJ2-1
v_gene: TRBV18

CDR3nt: TGTGCCAGCAGCTTGGGGGGACAGGGGACGGAGACCCAGTACTTC
CDR3aa: CASSLGGQGTETQYF
abundance: NA
d_gene: TRBD1
j_gene: TRBJ2-5
v_gene: TRBV5-5

CDR3nt: TGTGCCAGCAGCCCAGGGTTCGGGCAGTACTTC
CDR3aa: CASSPGFGQYF
abundance: NA
d_gene: NA
j_gene: TRBJ2-7
v_gene: TRBV11-2

CDR3nt: TGCGCCAGCAGCCTTGACAGGGAAGCATTCACAGATACGCAGTATTTT
CDR3aa: CASSLDREAFTDTQYF
abundance: NA
d_gene: TRBD1
j_gene: TRBJ2-3
v_gene: TRBV4-1

CDR3nt: TGTGCCAGCAGTTTGGGACAGGGGGGCTACGAGCAGTACTTC
CDR3aa: CASSLGQGGYEQYF
abundance: NA
d_gene: TRBD1
j_gene: TRBJ2-7
v_gene: TRBV27

CDR3nt: TGTGCCAGCAGCTTAACTGGGGGAGGGGCAGAGACCCAGTACTTC
CDR3aa: CASSLTGGGAETQYF
abundance: NA
d_gene: TRBD2
j_gene: TRBJ2-5
v_gene: TRBV7-3

CDR3nt: TGTGCCGGCAGCAACCGGGACACCACCTACGAGCAGTACTTC
CDR3aa: CAGSNRDTTYEQYF
abundance: NA
d_gene: NA
j_gene: TRBJ2-7
v_gene: TRBV28

CDR3nt: TGTGCCAGCAGTCGGAGGGGGACAGGGGAAGAGCAGTACTTC
CDR3aa: CASSRRGTGEEQYF
abundance: NA
d_gene: TRBD1
j_gene: TRBJ2-7
v_gene: TRBV7-9

CDR3nt: TGTGCCAGTAGTACCCACAGGGGGTCGGGCGGGGAGCTGTTTTTT
CDR3aa: CASSTHRGSGGELFF
abundance: NA
d_gene: TRBD1
j_gene: TRBJ2-2
v_gene: TRBV19

CDR3nt: TGTGCCAGCAGTGAAAGGGGGTCGGGAGGGGCCGCTAATGAAAAACTGTTTTTT
CDR3aa: CASSERGSGGAANEKLFF
abundance: NA
d_gene: NA
j_gene: TRBJ1-4
v_gene: TRBV6-1

CDR3nt: TGTGCCAGCTCACCTCCTAGCGGGAGGGAATACAATGAGCAGTTCTTC
CDR3aa: CASSPPSGREYNEQFF
abundance: NA
d_gene: TRBD2
j_gene: TRBJ2-1
v_gene: TRBV18

CDR3nt: TGTGCCAGCAGGACGGGACTAGCGGATGAGCAGTTCTTC
CDR3aa: CASRTGLADEQFF
abundance: NA
d_gene: TRBD2
j_gene: TRBJ2-1
v_gene: TRBV27

CDR3nt: TGTGCCTGGAGTGTAAAGACTAGCGGGGGCGAGCAGTACTTC
CDR3aa: CAWSVKTSGGEQYF
abundance: once
d_gene: TRBD2
j_gene: TRBJ2-7
v_gene: TRBV30

CDR3nt: TGTGCCAGCAGTCCGCCAGGGGGCTCGGACGAGCAGTACTTC
CDR3aa: CASSPPGGSDEQYF
abundance: NA
d_gene: TRBD1
j_gene: TRBJ2-7
v_gene: TRBV2

CDR3nt: TGCGCCAGCAGCTTGGATAGCTCCTACAATGAGCAGTTCTTC
CDR3aa: CASSLDSSYNEQFF
abundance: NA
d_gene: NA
j_gene: TRBJ2-1
v_gene: TRBV5-1

CDR3nt: TGTGCCAGCAGTTTACAGGGGTTGTCACGGGATGAGCAGTTCTTC
CDR3aa: CASSLQGLSRDEQFF
abundance: NA
d_gene: NA
j_gene: TRBJ2-1
v_gene: TRBV27

CDR3nt: TGTGCCAGCAGCCTCATTATAGCGGGAGGGCCGACAGATACGCAGTATTTT
CDR3aa: CASSLIIAGGPTDTQYF
abundance: few
d_gene: TRBD2
j_gene: TRBJ2-3
v_gene: TRBV7-6

CDR3nt: TGTGCCTGGAGTGTACGAGGGGAGGGCGAGCAGTACTTC
CDR3aa: CAWSVRGEGEQYF
abundance: few
d_gene: TRBD2
j_gene: TRBJ2-7
v_gene: TRBV30

CDR3nt: TGTGCCAGCAAAGTCCCTGCTAGCGGGGGGACAGAGCAGTTCTTC
CDR3aa: CASKVPASGGTEQFF
abundance: NA
d_gene: TRBD2
j_gene: TRBJ2-1
v_gene: TRBV28

CDR3nt: TGTGCCAGCAGTGATCGTCACGAGCAGTACTTC
CDR3aa: CASSDRHEQYF
abundance: NA
d_gene: NA
j_gene: TRBJ2-7
v_gene: TRBV6-1

CDR3nt: TGTGCCAGCAGTGCCGGGACAGACGACAATCAGCCCCAGCATTTT
CDR3aa: CASSAGTDDNQPQHF
abundance: NA
d_gene: TRBD1
j_gene: TRBJ1-5
v_gene: TRBV28

CDR3nt: TGTGCCAGCAGCGCGGGGTTCGACAATGAGCAGTTCTTC
CDR3aa: CASSAGFDNEQFF
abundance: NA
d_gene: NA
j_gene: TRBJ2-1
v_gene: TRBV5-4

CDR3nt: TGTGCCAGTAGTACCGGGAACGGCCAAGAGACCCAGTACTTC
CDR3aa: CASSTGNGQETQYF
abundance: NA
d_gene: NA
j_gene: TRBJ2-5
v_gene: TRBV19

CDR3nt: TGCGCCAGCAGCACAGACAATTCAGGGACCCAGTACTTC
CDR3aa: CASSTDNSGTQYF
abundance: once
d_gene: NA
j_gene: TRBJ2-5
v_gene: TRBV5-1

CDR3nt: TGCGCCAGCAGCCAAGATGGGCCAGGGACTGGGCAAGAGACCCAGTACTTC
CDR3aa: CASSQDGPGTGQETQYF
abundance: NA
d_gene: NA
j_gene: TRBJ2-5
v_gene: TRBV4-3

CDR3nt: TGTGCCAGCAGTGAAACAGGGGCGAGCATCAGAACTAATGAAAAACTGTTTTTT
CDR3aa: CASSETGASIRTNEKLFF
abundance: NA
d_gene: TRBD1
j_gene: TRBJ1-4
v_gene: TRBV2

CDR3nt: TGTGCCAGCAGCCCAAGGACAGTTGTCCCCTACGAGCAGTACTTC
CDR3aa: CASSPRTVVPYEQYF
abundance: NA
d_gene: NA
j_gene: TRBJ2-7
v_gene: TRBV7-2

CDR3nt: TGTGCCAGTAGCCCGACAGGGGTGGGCACAGATACGCAGTATTTT
CDR3aa: CASSPTGVGTDTQYF
abundance: NA
d_gene: TRBD1
j_gene: TRBJ2-3
v_gene: TRBV19

CDR3nt: TGTGCCACCCAGGACAGGATAAACTACGAGCAGTACTTC
CDR3aa: CATQDRINYEQYF
abundance: NA
d_gene: TRBD1
j_gene: TRBJ2-7
v_gene: TRBV5-4

CDR3nt: TGTGCCAGCAGCCGAGACTCTACCTACGAGCAGTACTTC
CDR3aa: CASSRDSTYEQYF
abundance: NA
d_gene: NA
j_gene: TRBJ2-7
v_gene: TRBV4-2

CDR3nt: TGTGCCAGCAGCTTCGAGGCGGCCTCAAACGAGCAGTACTTC
CDR3aa: CASSFEAASNEQYF
abundance: few
d_gene: NA
j_gene: TRBJ2-7
v_gene: TRBV11-2

CDR3nt: TGTGCCAGCTTTGAGACAGGGGGCAGCGGGGAGCTGTTTTTT
CDR3aa: CASFETGGSGELFF
abundance: NA
d_gene: TRBD1
j_gene: TRBJ2-2
v_gene: TRBV2

CDR3nt: TGTGCCAGCAGTTCCGGGACTAGCGGGAAGAATGAGCAGTTCTTC
CDR3aa: CASSSGTSGKNEQFF
abundance: NA
d_gene: TRBD2
j_gene: TRBJ2-1
v_gene: TRBV6-6

CDR3nt: TGTGCCAGCAGTTTAAGGCAGGCGAGATACGAGCAGTACTTC
CDR3aa: CASSLRQARYEQYF
abundance: NA
d_gene: NA
j_gene: TRBJ2-7
v_gene: TRBV28

CDR3nt: TGTGCCACCGACAGAGGGGGACTAGCGGGAGGAACAGATACGCAGTATTTT
CDR3aa: CATDRGGLAGGTDTQYF
abundance: NA
d_gene: TRBD2
j_gene: TRBJ2-3
v_gene: TRBV2

CDR3nt: TGTGCCAGCTCACCAGGGGGCGCGATCACTGAAGCTTTCTTT
CDR3aa: CASSPGGAITEAFF
abundance: NA
d_gene: NA
j_gene: TRBJ1-1
v_gene: TRBV18

CDR3nt: TGTGCCAGCAGCTCATCATGGGGACTAGCGGTAAGGGAAGGGTACGATGAGCAGTTCTTC
CDR3aa: CASSSSWGLAVREGYDEQFF
abundance: NA
d_gene: TRBD2
j_gene: TRBJ2-1
v_gene: TRBV13

CDR3nt: TGTGCCAGCAGCTTACGGACAGGGACTAATGAAAAACTGTTTTTT
CDR3aa: CASSLRTGTNEKLFF
abundance: few
d_gene: TRBD1
j_gene: TRBJ1-4
v_gene: TRBV5-4

CDR3nt: TGTGCCAGCTCACCAGGGACTAGCAATGAGCAGTTCTTC
CDR3aa: CASSPGTSNEQFF
abundance: NA
d_gene: TRBD2
j_gene: TRBJ2-1
v_gene: TRBV18

CDR3nt: TGTGCCTGGAGTGGACAGGTTACTAACTATGGCTACACCTTC
CDR3aa: CAWSGQVTNYGYTF
abundance: once
d_gene: NA
j_gene: TRBJ1-2
v_gene: TRBV30